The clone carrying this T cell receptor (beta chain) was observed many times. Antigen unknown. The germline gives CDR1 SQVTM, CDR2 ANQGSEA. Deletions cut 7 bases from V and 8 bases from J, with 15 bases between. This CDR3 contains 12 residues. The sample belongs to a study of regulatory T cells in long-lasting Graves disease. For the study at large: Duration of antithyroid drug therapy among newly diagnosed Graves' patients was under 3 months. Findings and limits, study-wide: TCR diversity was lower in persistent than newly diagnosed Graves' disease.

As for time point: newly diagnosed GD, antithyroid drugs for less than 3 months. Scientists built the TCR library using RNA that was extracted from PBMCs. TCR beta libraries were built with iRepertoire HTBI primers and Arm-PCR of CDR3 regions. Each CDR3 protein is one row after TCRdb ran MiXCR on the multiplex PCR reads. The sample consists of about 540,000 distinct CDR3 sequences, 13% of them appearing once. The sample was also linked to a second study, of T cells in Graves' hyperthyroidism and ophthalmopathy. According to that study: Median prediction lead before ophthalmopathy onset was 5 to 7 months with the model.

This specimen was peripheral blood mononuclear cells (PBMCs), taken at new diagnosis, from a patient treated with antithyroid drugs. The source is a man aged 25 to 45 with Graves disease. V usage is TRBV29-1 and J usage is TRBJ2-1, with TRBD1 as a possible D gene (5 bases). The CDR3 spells CSAPSGPDEQFF. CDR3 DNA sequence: TGCAGCGCCCCGTCAGGGCCGGATGAGCAGTTCTTC.